This record covers a single T cell receptor (beta chain). The antigen remains undetermined. The data were obtained in a study of shared clonotypes between healthy human individuals. About the research overall: CD4 naive cells filled three plates per donor, CD4 memory three, CD8 naive two and CD8 memory one.

The CDR3 has 16 amino acids. The germline V gene encodes CDR1 LNHDA and CDR2 SQIVND (reference sequence). V gave up 5 bases and J gave up 1 base, with 14 bases separating them. Study-wide results and limits: Relative to memory subsets, naive subsets generally showed larger estimated richness.

The assay used deep level. The table came from immunoSEQ multiplex PCR; TCRdb's copy has only in-frame clones and leaves some out. The table has approximately 2.1 million clones, 93% seen once. From CD4+ cells came CD45RA+ naive and CD45RA-negative memory subsets. This sequence was found in a man aged 18 to 35 in good health. Some clones in this sample may be carry-over from other donors' samples. Sequencing input: naive CD4+ T cells from PBMCs. Regarding subset: CD45RA+ positively selected. V usage is TRBV19 and J usage is TRBJ2-2, with D possibly matching TRBD1 (6 bases). The CDR3 DNA sequence: TGTGCCAGTAGTGCGCAGGGGACACAGAACACCGGGGAGCTGTTTTTT. Translating gives CASSAQGTQNTGELFF.